This T cell receptor beta chain was obtained from a study of T cell responses to AZD1222 COVID-19 vaccine. On the study more broadly: It was second doses at about 4 or about 12 weeks that were pooled.

Assay used: immunoSEQ multiplex PCR; TCRdb lists only in-frame clones, some missing. The data contain 95,000 to 150,000 clones, 85% to 90% of them singletons. The source was peripheral blood, collected on day 0 of AZD1222 vaccination. The receptor was derived from an adult in good health.

CDR3 protein: CASSLRGNSPLHF. The CDR3 DNA sequence: TGTGCCAGCAGTTTGCGGGGCAATTCACCCCTCCACTTT. The chain carries TRBV27 and TRBJ1-6, with a weak D call TRBD1 (5 bases). The V gene's germline CDR1 is MNHEY and CDR2 SMNVEV (reference sequence). The CDR3 has 13 amino acids. V was shortened by 3 bases and J by 7 bases, with 7 bases between the two germline ends.